This TCR beta chain was sequenced for a study of cytomegalovirus exposure and HLA in healthy donors. Study findings and constraints: A later analysis reportedly found fewer N-insertions in an Asian-associated ancestry cluster than the roughly 670-donor mean. Rare TCR sequences predominated, though certain public TCRs were found in many donors. Using the classifier, cytomegalovirus status was reportedly diagnosed with high specificity and sensitivity.

The PCR ran on 60 Vbeta and 13 Jbeta primers. In the original processing: An analysis performed later counted 74 million or so unique TCR beta chains (approximately 10 million of them shared). Sequencing used immunoSEQ multiplex PCR; TCRdb keeps in-frame clones, though not all of them. V and J calls plus clone size are reproduced from that table; the DNA served to infer D and trimming. The table includes roughly 150,000 clones, about 80% detected once. As concerns this clone: Its antigen is not known. The missing conserved phenylalanine or tryptophan at the end of this CDR3 makes a read error likely.

V was clipped by 7 bases and J by 2 bases, with 20 bases between them. The CDR3 covers 16 residues. CDR1 LNHNV and CDR2 YYDKDF come from the germline V gene (reference sequence). This receptor was identified in a woman aged 40 to 49 in good health and CMV-seronegative. The chain uses TRBV15 and TRBJ1-1, with D maybe TRBD1 (6 bases). Sequenced material: PBMCs. The CDR3 sequence is CATTRGGVGRNTEAFL. The CDR3 region has the DNA TGTGCCACCACCCGGGGGGGCGTCGGGAGAAACACTGAAGCTTTCCTT.